This T cell receptor (beta chain) was sequenced for a study of shared T cell receptors in the human thymus. Germline V gives CDR1 LGHNA, CDR2 YNFKEQ. V dropped 6 bases and J dropped 4; count of bases not matched to a gene: 9. The CDR3 runs 15 residues. Produced via immunoSEQ multiplex PCR; TCRdb's table is partial and in-frame only. Here the sample spans about 610,000 clones, around 89% being singletons. Another study also made use of these data, one on human thymus T cells. Turning to that study: Related research found strongly overlapping thymic repertoires in unrelated individuals.

The clonotype originates from a boy younger than two with a congenital heart defect. V is TRBV4-2 and J is TRBJ1-2, with 9 bases that match TRBD1. The sequenced sample was thymocytes. Here the CDR3 reads CASSPNRGQGYGYTF. The CDR3 nucleotides are TGTGCCAGCAGTCCAAACAGGGGGCAGGGCTATGGCTACACCTTC.